This TCR beta chain was observed in a study of cytomegalovirus exposure and HLA in healthy donors. The study's findings and limits: Researchers reported that a few CMV-associated chains were confirmed in vitro as CMV antigen-specific.

Only one count was recorded for this clone. The antigen remains undetermined. With 8 bases clipped from V and 5 bases from J, the junction kept 6 bases outside the gene matches. CDR1 and CDR2 (germline): SQVTM, ANQGSEA. The CDR3 consists of 13 residues. Here immunoSEQ multiplex PCR was the method, and the copy in TCRdb shows in-frame clones only, minus some. The data hold 60,000 to 75,000 clones, with around 96% observed a single time. This clonotype was sampled from a man in his late teens or twenties in good health and CMV-seronegative. The chain has TRBV29-1 and TRBJ2-5; 12 nucleotides agree with TRBD2. The sample consisted of PBMCs. The CDR3 reads CSLKTSGSETQYF. The DNA for the CDR3 is TGCAGCTTAAAGACTAGCGGGAGTGAGACCCAGTACTTC.